A single sample gave rise to the 25 T cell receptor beta chains below, sequenced in a study of Ad26.COV2.S vaccination and SARS-CoV-2 variants. Measured with immunoSEQ multiplex PCR; TCRdb has only the in-frame clones, and not every one. The sample lists around 350,000 clones, around 83% occurring once. Treatment in this sample: around 19 received Ad26.COV2.S at low or high dose, single or two shots; 5 received placebo; per-sample allocation not given. Specimens were obtained on day 63 following the first vaccine or placebo injection. The sample consisted of peripheral blood, taken in a trial of Ad26.COV2.S vaccine versus placebo. The source is a person aged 18-65 years who received the Ad26.COV2.S COVID-19 vaccine or a placebo.

The CDR3 loop is CASSSPGRGGEQYF. In nucleotides, the CDR3 is TGTGCCAGCAGTTCACCGGGACGAGGAGGCGAGCAGTACTTC. The J gene is TRBJ2-7, the V gene TRBV6-5; either TRBD1 or TRBD2 may fit D (5 bases each). Deletions cut 4 bases from V and 6 bases from J, with 16 bases between. Germline V CDR1 and CDR2: MNHEY, SVGAGI. CDR3 length: 14 amino acids.

The V and J genes are TRBV15 and TRBJ2-7; 9 bases are a match to TRBD1. The junction had 9 bases not matched to a gene; V was cut back by 5 bases and J by 4 bases. Germline CDR1 LNHNV, CDR2 YYDKDF (reference sequence). This CDR3 comprises 15 residues. This chain's CDR3 is CATSFGTGMGYEQYF. The CDR3 DNA reads TGTGCCACCAGCTTCGGGACAGGGATGGGATACGAGCAGTACTTC.

This rearrangement joins TRBV12-3 or TRBV12-4 to TRBJ2-2; perhaps TRBD2 as D (5 bases). The ends were cut back, 5 bases at V and 6 bases at J, with 10 bases in the middle. The CDR3 contains 13 residues. CDR3 residues: CASSDSEPGELFF. The CDR3 nucleotides are TGTGCCAGCAGTGATAGCGAACCCGGGGAGCTGTTTTTT.

The sample holds one count of this clone. The rearrangement uses TRBV15 and TRBJ1-6; TRBD1 matches at 12 bases. The germline V gene has CDR1 LNHNV and CDR2 YYDKDF (reference sequence). V shed 5 bases, J shed 14 bases, and the junction held 7 bases outside the gene matches. The CDR3 is made up of 14 amino acids. Here the CDR3 reads CATSLTGTGGSLHF. CDR3 coding DNA: TGTGCCACCAGCCTTACCGGGACAGGGGGCTCCCTCCACTTT.

This chain connects TRBV7-2 to TRBJ2-1; possible D gene TRBD2, 5 bases. Trimming removed 5 bases from V and 0 bases from J, with 11 bases in between. The CDR3 has 15 residues. The germline V gene encodes CDR1 SGHTA and CDR2 FQGNSA. Here the CDR3 reads CASSPDWSSYNEQFF. The CDR3 nucleotides are TGTGCCAGCAGCCCGGACTGGAGCTCCTACAATGAGCAGTTCTTC.

The chain joins TRBV29-1 to TRBJ1-1, with 8 bases fitting TRBD1. The CDR3 is 13 amino acids. Germline V CDR1 and CDR2: SQVTM, ANQGSEA. J was trimmed by 1 base and V by 6 bases; bases with no gene match: 4. CDR3 in DNA: TGCAGCGTATCACAGGGGGGGAACACTGAAGCTTTCTTT. Its translation is CSVSQGGNTEAFF.

This clone was recorded only once. The chain combines TRBV6-2 or TRBV6-3 with TRBJ1-5; tentatively, D is TRBD1 (5 bases). This CDR3 spans 15 amino acids. Germline-derived CDR1 and CDR2 are MNHEY and SVGEGT. V lost 4 bases and J 3 bases, leaving 13 bases between the germline ends. The CDR3 loop is CASSWDGQVNQPQHF. CDR3 nucleotide sequence: TGTGCCAGCAGTTGGGACGGTCAGGTCAATCAGCCCCAGCATTTT.

This chain joins TRBV28 and TRBJ2-3; 9 nucleotides align to TRBD2. The CDR3 length is 14 residues. J was trimmed by 4 bases and V by 11 bases; bases with no gene match: 10. Germline CDR1 reads MDHEN; CDR2 reads SYDVKM. CDR3 residues: CASLASGASDTQYF. CDR3 sequence (DNA): TGTGCCTCCCTGGCTAGCGGGGCCTCAGATACGCAGTATTTT.

This sequence joins TRBV7-2 and TRBJ1-5; D gene uncertain. Germline V lookup: CDR1 SGHTA, CDR2 FQGNSA. Between the trimmed V and J ends, which lost 1 base and 8 bases, there was a span of 9 bases. The CDR3 has 13 amino acids. The CDR3 DNA reads TGTGCCAGCAGCTTAGTAGGGTTGGAGCCCCAGCATTTT. As protein: CASSLVGLEPQHF.

On this clone itself: Other DNA sequences of this sample code for an identical CDR3. The genes are TRBV18 and TRBJ1-2, with 7 bases fitting TRBD1. The CDR3 is 13 residues long. Germline V CDR1 and CDR2: KGHSH, LQKENI. V shed 3 bases and J 2 bases; nucleotides not matched to a gene: 0. The CDR3 sequence: CASSPDRNYGYTF. CDR3 coding DNA: TGTGCCAGCTCACCGGACAGGAACTATGGCTACACCTTC.

The rearrangement uses TRBV6-2 or TRBV6-3 and TRBJ2-2, with D tentatively TRBD2 (6 bases). The CDR3 totals 17 residues. Germline loops: CDR1 MNHEY, CDR2 SVGEGT. V dropped 4 bases and J dropped 1 base, with 16 bases sitting between them. CDR3 in amino acids: CASSSTGGPMNTGELFF. CDR3 DNA: TGTGCCAGCAGTTCGACCGGGGGTCCTATGAACACCGGGGAGCTGTTTTTT.

V is TRBV15 and J is TRBJ1-5, with 8 positions matching TRBD1. V shed 8 bases, J shed 5 bases, and the junction held 8 bases outside the gene matches. The CDR3 covers 14 residues. Germline CDR1 reads LNHNV; CDR2 reads YYDKDF (reference sequence). CDR3 sequence: CATRGRGRHQPQHF. The CDR3 DNA reads TGTGCCACCCGAGGCAGGGGGCGGCATCAGCCCCAGCATTTT.

A few counts support this clone. This sequence joins TRBV5-1 and TRBJ1-2, with a tentative D call TRBD1 (5 bases). Germline V lookup: CDR1 SGHRS, CDR2 YFSETQ. The V end was cut by 3 bases, the J end by 1 base, with 13 bases between. CDR3 length equals 15 residues. CDR3 bases: TGCGCCAGCAGCTCCGCGGGGGGAATTAACTATGGCTACACCTTC. It yields the protein CASSSAGGINYGYTF.

The rearrangement joins TRBV4-3 to TRBJ1-3; D ambiguous. Germline V lookup: CDR1 LGHNA, CDR2 YSLEER. V was trimmed by 4 bases and J by 8 bases, leaving 15 bases between them. The CDR3 consists of 14 residues. In nucleotides, the CDR3 is TGCGCCAGCAGCCCCCATGACGGTAGAGACACCATATATTTT. Translation gives CASSPHDGRDTIYF.

The gene calls are TRBV11-2 and TRBJ2-1, with D unresolved. This CDR3 is 16 amino acids long. In germline, CDR1 is SGHAT, CDR2 FQNNGV. V lost 1 base to trimming and J lost 2 bases, with 12 bases between them. The CDR3 DNA reads TGTGCCAGCAGCTTAGTCCGGGCAGGTGCCTACAATGAGCAGTTCTTC. Its protein is CASSLVRAGAYNEQFF.

V gene TRBV29-1 combines with J gene TRBJ2-3; D might be TRBD1 or TRBD2, each matching 6 bases. The germline CDR1 and CDR2 sequences are SQVTM and ANQGSEA. Trimming pared 6 bases from V and 4 bases from J, leaving 14 bases between. The CDR3 has 13 residues. CDR3 DNA: TGCAGCGTAGGGGGTGGACTATCAGATACGCAGTATTTT. This gives the protein CSVGGGLSDTQYF.

The chain uses TRBV7-9 and TRBJ1-4, with D unclear. This CDR3 contains 16 residues. Germline CDR1 reads SEHNR; CDR2 reads FQNEAQ (reference sequence). Between the trimmed V and J ends, which lost 5 bases and 7 bases, there was a span of 20 bases. CDR3 sequence: CASSPHWVRGLEKLFF. CDR3 bases: TGTGCCAGCAGCCCCCATTGGGTCCGGGGTCTTGAAAAACTGTTTTTT.

V usage is TRBV6-4 and J usage is TRBJ2-3; D uncertain. V dropped 5 bases and J dropped 3 bases, with 9 bases sitting between them. The germline gives CDR1 MRHNA, CDR2 SNTAGT. There are 13 residues in the CDR3. As DNA, the CDR3 is TGTGCCAGCAGTTCTAGTGCGACAGATACGCAGTATTTT. Protein sequence: CASSSSATDTQYF.

V is TRBV7-9 and J is TRBJ2-3; a possible D gene is TRBD2 (5 bases). Trimming pared 5 bases from V and 6 bases from J, leaving 18 bases between. The germline V gene encodes CDR1 SEHNR and CDR2 FQNEAQ (reference sequence). The CDR3 runs to 15 residues. Written as DNA, the CDR3 is TGTGCCAGCAGCACCCCACCGGCGGGTACGGATACGCAGTATTTT. Translated, it gives CASSTPPAGTDTQYF.

The genes are TRBV15 and TRBJ2-1, with 10 positions matching TRBD1. Germline V gene sequence: CDR1 LNHNV, CDR2 YYDKDF (reference sequence). After removal of 0 bases from V and 8 bases from J, the junction contained 7 bases not matched to a gene. This CDR3 comprises 16 residues. CDR3 DNA sequence: TGTGCCACCAGCAGAGAGTTCGGACAGGGGGGTGATGAGCAGTTCTTC. Protein sequence: CATSREFGQGGDEQFF.

The V call is TRBV7-9, the J call TRBJ2-4; 10 nucleotides line up with TRBD1. The ends lost 2 bases at V and 6 bases at J; junction bases unmatched: 7. The CDR3 totals 16 residues. The germline V gene has CDR1 SEHNR and CDR2 FQNEAQ (reference sequence). The CDR3 coding sequence is TGTGCCAGCAGCTTATCTCCCGGGACAGGGGTAAACATTCAGTACTTC. Residues: CASSLSPGTGVNIQYF.

V and J are TRBV19 and TRBJ1-5; TRBD1 is a possible D gene (5 bases). Per the germline V gene, CDR1 is LNHDA and CDR2 is SQIVND (reference sequence). V was shortened by 5 bases and J by 11 bases, with 19 bases between the two germline ends. The CDR3 covers 14 residues. The CDR3 DNA reads as TGTGCCAGTAGTGTCCGGGACTGGACTCAAGCCCAGCATTTT. Protein product: CASSVRDWTQAQHF. The whole variable domain, remainder taken from reference TRBV19 and TRBJ1-5, is DGGITQSPKYLFRKEGQNVTLSCEQNLNHDAMYWYRQDPGQGLRLIYYSQIVNDFQKGDIAEGYSVSREKKESFPLTVTSAQKNPTAFYLCASSVRDWTQAQHFGDGTRLSIL.

This clone was recorded a few times. This chain joins TRBV24-1 and TRBJ1-6; tentative D call: TRBD1 (6 bases). The length of the CDR3 is 17 residues. The germline V and J ends were trimmed by 4 bases and 8 bases, with 20 bases remaining between them. Germline V gene lookup returns CDR1 KGHDR and CDR2 SFDVKD. CDR3 residues: CATSDPQQGDFDSPLHF. The CDR3 DNA follows: TGTGCCACCAGTGACCCCCAACAGGGAGATTTTGATTCACCCCTCCACTTT.

This chain links TRBV7-9 with TRBJ2-1, with D possibly TRBD2 on 6 matching bases. Between the trimmed V and J ends, which lost 5 bases and 10 bases, there was a span of 21 bases. Germline CDR1 SEHNR, CDR2 FQNEAQ (reference sequence). The CDR3 totals 15 residues. Here the CDR3 reads CASSRLGLPLGEQFF. The CDR3 bases are TGTGCCAGCAGCCGACTGGGACTCCCCCTTGGGGAGCAGTTCTTC.

This clone appeared a single time. The chain has TRBV5-4 and TRBJ2-5; D not certain. Germline-derived CDR1 and CDR2 are SGHNT and YYREEE (reference sequence). V was pared by 2 bases and J by 3 bases, with 8 bases between. The CDR3 contains 13 residues. CDR3 DNA sequence: TGTGCCAGCAGCTTTCCGGCTGAAGAGACCCAGTACTTC. Protein product: CASSFPAEETQYF.